This T cell receptor (beta chain) was documented in a study of CD8+ T cells in alopecia areata. The wider study: Treatment ran 6 to 18 months, with 6 months of follow-up afterward.

This clone has a handful of counts. The antigen is undetermined. The germline gives CDR1 KGHSH, CDR2 LQKENI. The CDR3 is 17 amino acids. The junction had 12 bases not matched to a gene; V was cut back by 3 bases and J by 7 bases. As to treatment: oral pan-JAK inhibitor, 5-10 mg twice daily. Punch biopsies of lesional scalp, plus peripheral blood, were taken from alopecia areata patients. Reverse transcribed after extraction, RNA yielded cDNA as the sequencing template. This table comes from immunoSEQ multiplex PCR, and its TCRdb copy is limited to in-frame clones, with some not included. The sample has more than 150,000 clones; approximately 49% are singletons. General observations from the study: Many of the expanded lesional clones endured in scalp and blood while on tofacitinib. An increase in clonality over normal scalp was evident in lesional scalp, especially alopecia totalis/universalis.

The receptor was derived from a human donor with alopecia areata. V and J are TRBV18 and TRBJ2-5; 12 bases line up with TRBD2. The sample was CD8+ T cells sorted from blood, taken at roughly week 53, from a patient treated with tofacitinib. DNA of the CDR3: TGTGCCAGCTCACCCCTAATGACTAGCGGGGGCACCGGGACCCAGTACTTC. Amino acids: CASSPLMTSGGTGTQYF.